Below, one T cell receptor beta chain is given with its context. What this receptor recognizes is not known. No qualities accompany the bases; no much larger clone lies one base away. The sample is drawn from a study of blood T cell repertoires in COVID-19 (dated by TCRdb to 2020 to 2022). About the study as a whole: Samples from collaborators originated in the United States, Italy and Spain and spanned both the acute and convalescent phases of COVID-19. HLA class I and class II types, where available, came from metadata supplied by the sample provider rather than from assay-based typing. Deeply sampled blood TCRbeta repertoires from subjects exposed to, actively infected with, or recovered from COVID-19 were included in the dataset. The samples were drawn from two sources: the first 160 participants of the ongoing ImmuneRACE study, and approximately 1,300 subjects contributed by 6 global collaborators. Sample metadata almost always included a de-identified subject ID, COVID-19 status, age in years and sex. The repertoires were made available in a free public database intended to serve as a resource for research on the immune response to SARS-CoV-2. The prospective study material was composed of cDNA or gDNA derived from T cells, B-cell-depleted T cells, or PBMCs. Points the paper makes about the study in general: Clinical and demographic metadata were provided uncurated, with the amount varying by source and participant.

Participants in the prospective study were enrolled through a virtual design, were aged about 18 to 90 years, and lived in about 25 United States geographic areas. In the prospective study, participants were assigned to cohorts based on the clinical history participants reported in a screening survey and a study questionnaire. Recovered participants in ImmuneRACE Cohort 3 were defined as having two consecutive negative NP/OP PCR tests, clearance from a healthcare professional, or resolution of symptoms. In the prospective study, mobile phlebotomists collected whole blood, serum and a nasopharyngeal or oropharyngeal swab from each participant. Prospective study participants could optionally give additional blood draws and questionnaires over an approximately 2-month period. Before DNA extraction, blood samples from the prospective study were shipped at room temperature or frozen. The germline V gene (reference sequence) specifies LNHDA as CDR1 and SQIVND as CDR2. CDR3 length: 15 amino acids, cysteine to phenylalanine. Of all the DNA, just the CDR3 is kept, 45 bases in frame from base 1. V loses 6 bases of germline sequence and J loses 0 bases, and the interval between the two ends is 14 bases.

The immunoSEQ Assay, a bias-controlled multiplex PCR, was used to amplify TCRbeta CDR3 regions from genomic DNA. In the authors' own workflow: The number of nucleated cells in each sample was estimated from the amplification of reference gene primers within the assay. Sequence reads were collapsed and filtered to measure the absolute abundance of every unique TCRbeta CDR3 rearrangement. For each sample, productive Simpson clonality was calculated as the square root of Simpson's diversity index across productive rearrangements. TCRdb took over this immuneACCESS table, retaining in-frame rearrangements with V and J assigned. Such tables are incomplete; in checked studies, under half of the missing clones stem from an unresolved V gene, and the remainder is unexplained. V and J calls and clone size follow that table, whereas D and trimming were derived from the DNA. The sample table lists under 350,000 clones, roughly 86% of them with a count of one. Of the sample, over 2% falls within the top ten clones.

Sequencing was performed on PBMCs or T cells enriched from blood (not recorded which). The chain joins TRBV19 to TRBJ1-1, with TRBD1 as a weak D call on 6 bases. The source is a woman under 30 who had recovered from COVID-19. The CDR3 has the sequence CASSPGGAMNTEAFF. In nucleotides, the sequence is TGTGCCAGTAGCCCTGGGGGGGCCATGAACACTGAAGCTTTCTTT.